A single sample is the source of the 21 T cell receptor beta chains below, sequenced in a study of CD8+CD57+ T cells in acquired aplastic anemia. Those patients picked for sequencing had displayed CD8+CD57+ cell expansion on flow cytometry. Genomic DNA was employed as the template in profiling TCR beta VDJ and CDR3. Via MiXCR, TCRdb re-called the reads, giving one row per CDR3 protein. The repertoire holds 180,000 or so distinct CDR3 sequences, with around half as singletons. The source material was sorted CD4+, CD8+, or CD8+CD57+ T cells (not recorded which) from PBMCs. These receptors were obtained from a human donor with aplastic anemia.

Many counts were recorded for this clonotype. The J gene is TRBJ1-3, the V gene TRBV5-1; 8 bases are shared with TRBD1. V gave up 5 bases and J gave up 3 bases; unmatched junction bases: 4. The germline gives CDR1 SGHRS, CDR2 YFSETQ. This CDR3 comprises 14 residues. As DNA, the CDR3 is TGCGCCAGCAGTCCCGGGACAGGTGGAAACACCATATATTTT. The encoded protein is CASSPGTGGNTIYF.

The chain recombines TRBV5-4 with TRBJ2-5; D possibly uses TRBD1 or TRBD2 (5 bases each). Deletions cut 7 bases from V and 3 bases from J, with 19 bases between. CDR1 is SGHNT, CDR2 YYREEE, per germline (reference sequence). CDR3 length: 15 residues. For the CDR3, the DNA is TGTGCCAGCCTCGTTGTGGGACCCGTCGAAGAGACCCAGTACTTC. Translation gives CASLVVGPVEETQYF.

This sequence joins TRBV10-3 and TRBJ2-7; a weak D match, TRBD2 (6 bases). The germline V and J ends were trimmed by 3 bases and 7 bases, with 16 bases remaining between them. Germline values: CDR1 ENHRY, CDR2 SYGVKD. The CDR3 totals 14 residues. The CDR3 protein is CAISDSIGRGEQYF. The DNA for the CDR3 is TGTGCCATCAGTGACAGTATAGGCCGGGGGGAGCAGTACTTC.

The chain joins TRBV20-1 to TRBJ2-5; D is possibly TRBD2 (6 bases). The V and J ends lost 2 bases and 5 bases respectively, with 15 bases between them. This CDR3 comprises 14 residues. Germline V CDR1 and CDR2: DFQATT, SNEGSKA (reference sequence). Here the CDR3 reads CSARYGGRGETQYF. The CDR3 DNA reads TGCAGTGCTAGATATGGGGGGAGAGGGGAGACCCAGTACTTC.

In regard to this clonotype: A much larger clone sits a single nucleotide away, making a read error possible. The gene calls are TRBV6-1 and TRBJ1-3; the D gene is possibly TRBD1 (6 bases). The CDR3 length is 15 residues. Germline CDR1 is MNHNS and CDR2 is SASEGT. In DNA form, the CDR3 reads TGTGCCAGCAGTCTATTACAGGGAGGGGGAAACACCATACATTTT. Amino acids: CASSLLQGGGNTIHF.

This clonotype was counted at least ten times. J is TRBJ1-5 and V is TRBV19; D remains ambiguous. Germline V gene sequence: CDR1 LNHDA, CDR2 SQIVND (reference sequence). There are 13 residues in the CDR3. V was trimmed by 4 bases and J by 0 bases, leaving 4 bases between them. The CDR3 DNA is TGTGCCAGTAGTACCCATAGCAATCAGCCCCAGCATTTT. This codes for CASSTHSNQPQHF.

The V call is TRBV15, the J call TRBJ1-5; unclear D gene. Trimming left V 2 bases short and J 0 bases short, with 8 bases between. The CDR3 totals 15 residues. Germline CDR1 and CDR2: LNHNV and YYDKDF (reference sequence). The CDR3 nucleotides read TGTGCCACCAGCAGACTTCCGAATAGCAATCAGCCCCAGCATTTT. Translated, it gives CATSRLPNSNQPQHF.

On this clonotype: A single base separates this from a much larger clone, so it may be a read error. The chain has TRBV12-3 or TRBV12-4 and TRBJ2-1, with TRBD1 matching over 8 bases. This CDR3 comprises 16 residues. Trimming took 4 bases from V and 3 from J; bases not matched to a gene: 8. The CDR3 here is CASSSRDGQGYNEQFF. The CDR3 DNA sequence: TGTGCCAGCAGTTCTCGGGACGGACAGGGCTACAATGAGCAGTTCTTC.

The table lists this clonotype with a few counts. The chain has TRBV7-6 and TRBJ2-7; D gene ambiguous. Trimming shortened V by 4 bases and J by 6 bases, and 10 bases separated the two germline ends. The germline V gene encodes CDR1 SGHVS and CDR2 FNYEAQ. CDR3 size: 12 residues. DNA of the CDR3: TGTGCCAGCAGCTCCACGCCACTCGAGCAGTACTTC. It is translated as CASSSTPLEQYF.

This clonotype was counted only a few times. V gene TRBV29-1 combines with J gene TRBJ2-1, with D possibly matching TRBD2 (6 bases). Between the trimmed V and J ends, which lost 8 bases and 9 bases, there was a span of 20 bases. Germline CDR1 and CDR2: SQVTM and ANQGSEA. This CDR3 has 13 amino acids. CDR3 sequence: CSPGGDSRGEQFF. The CDR3, as DNA: TGCAGCCCTGGAGGGGACTCGCGAGGTGAGCAGTTCTTC.

This clonotype was found once. The chain couples TRBV5-4 to TRBJ1-2; 7 bases line up with TRBD1. Germline V lookup: CDR1 SGHNT, CDR2 YYREEE (reference sequence). CDR3 size: 11 residues. V gave up 8 bases and J gave up 8 bases; unmatched junction bases: 6. CDR3: CASQGQTGYTF. The CDR3, as DNA: TGTGCCAGTCAGGGACAGACCGGCTACACCTTC.

In its sample, this clonotype was seen many times. This sequence joins TRBV5-6 and TRBJ2-7, with 8 positions matching TRBD1. The CDR3 runs to 13 residues. V lost 3 bases, J lost 8 bases, and 7 bases stayed unmatched. Per germline, CDR1 SGHDT and CDR2 YYEEEE. This chain's CDR3 is CASSSDRGTKQYF. For the CDR3, the DNA is TGTGCCAGCAGCTCCGACAGGGGTACGAAGCAGTACTTC.

The chain combines TRBV5-1 with TRBJ2-7, with D unclear. CDR1 and CDR2 (germline): SGHRS, YFSETQ. V shed 5 bases and J shed 2 bases, with 11 bases lying between them. The CDR3 is 13 residues long. CDR3 residues: CASSVGIAYEQYF. The CDR3 nucleotides are TGCGCCAGCAGTGTAGGGATAGCCTACGAGCAGTACTTC.

The chain carries TRBV10-3 and TRBJ1-2; 12 nucleotides match TRBD1. Germline-derived CDR1 and CDR2 are ENHRY and SYGVKD. This CDR3 contains 16 residues. The V segment lost 4 bases and the J segment 2 bases; nucleotides outside the gene matches: 5. This CDR3 reads CAISVGTGGINYGYTF. In DNA form, the CDR3 reads TGTGCCATCAGTGTGGGGACAGGGGGCATAAACTATGGCTACACCTTC.

The J gene is TRBJ1-5, the V gene TRBV19; D is ambiguous. The CDR3 has 14 amino acids. The germline V gene encodes CDR1 LNHDA and CDR2 SQIVND (reference sequence). V lost 2 bases and J 1 base, leaving 6 bases between the germline ends. The CDR3 reads CASSIPGSNQPQHF. As DNA, the CDR3 is TGTGCCAGTAGTATACCCGGAAGCAATCAGCCCCAGCATTTT.

At least ten counts were recorded for this clonotype. The chain carries TRBV6-1 and TRBJ1-2; the match to TRBD1 covers 10 bases. J gave up 4 bases and V 8 bases, and 7 bases lay outside the gene matches. The germline V gene has CDR1 MNHNS and CDR2 SASEGT. This CDR3 contains 14 residues. DNA for the CDR3: TGTGCCAGCGGGCGGGACAGGGGATCCTATGGCTACACCTTC. It yields the protein CASGRDRGSYGYTF.

This clonotype occurred once. The chain uses TRBV19 and TRBJ1-6; TRBD1 matches at 8 bases. Germline assignment: CDR1 LNHDA and CDR2 SQIVND (reference sequence). The trim removed 7 bases at V and 10 bases at J, leaving 12 bases unmatched. The CDR3 covers 15 residues. Here the CDR3 reads CASNQGARSRSPLHF. The DNA of the CDR3 is TGTGCCAGTAACCAGGGGGCGAGGTCCCGGTCACCCCTCCACTTT.

The V call is TRBV12-3 or TRBV12-4, the J call TRBJ1-6; D is unclear. This CDR3 region has 13 residues. Trimming pared 5 bases from V and 9 bases from J, leaving 11 bases between. The CDR3 region is CASSTDASSPLHF. The DNA for the CDR3 is TGTGCCAGCAGTACAGATGCGAGTTCACCCCTCCACTTT.

The genes are TRBV7-7 and TRBJ2-5; a possible D gene is TRBD1 (5 bases). The CDR3 length is 15 residues. From germline, CDR1 is SSHAT and CDR2 FNYEAQ (reference sequence). V lost 3 bases to trimming and J lost 3 bases, with 14 bases between them. The CDR3 reads CASSFGAGHKETQYF. In DNA, the CDR3 is TGTGCCAGCAGCTTTGGGGCAGGGCACAAAGAGACCCAGTACTTC.

This clonotype was seen at least ten times. J is TRBJ1-5 and V is TRBV6-1, with D possibly matching TRBD1 (6 bases). CDR3 length equals 13 residues. Trimming removed 6 bases at V and 7 bases at J, with 13 bases between. The germline gives CDR1 MNHNS, CDR2 SASEGT. The CDR3 sequence: CASSVGGLQPQHF. CDR3 DNA sequence: TGTGCCAGCAGCGTTGGGGGCTTGCAGCCCCAGCATTTT.

This chain uses TRBV10-1 with TRBJ2-7; D ambiguous. The germline CDR1 and CDR2 sequences are WNHNN and SYGVQD (reference sequence). V was clipped by 6 bases and J by 2 bases, with 11 bases between them. The CDR3 runs 13 residues. The CDR3, as DNA: TGCGCCAGCAGATACCCCGACACCTACGAGCAGTACTTC. Its translation is CASRYPDTYEQYF.